This TCR beta chain was documented in a study of blood T cell repertoires in COVID-19. Trimming removed 4 bases from V and 4 bases from J, with 17 bases in between. The germline V gene has CDR1 MGHRA and CDR2 YSYEKL. The CDR3 runs to 15 residues. This table comes from immunoSEQ multiplex PCR, and its TCRdb copy is limited to in-frame clones, with some not included. Here the sample spans approximately 270,000 clones, more than 85% being singletons. The sample was peripheral blood. The sequence came from a man under 40 with acute or convalescent COVID-19. The V gene is TRBV4-1, the J gene TRBJ2-7; tentative D call: TRBD1 (6 bases). CDR3 residues: CASSLGPGTHYEQYF. The CDR3 DNA follows: TGCGCCAGCAGCCTCGGACCCGGGACACATTACGAGCAGTACTTC.